This TCR beta chain was identified during a study of post-analysis software for immune sequencing data (dated by TCRdb to between 2014 and 2016). Background for the entire study: Recorded disease courses included relapsing-remitting, secondary progressive and progressive-relapsing multiple sclerosis, with some patients lacking subtype annotation. The multiple sclerosis patient repertoires were compared with some twelve previously published healthy control repertoires from donors aged about 6 to 26 years. A subset of samples was prepared in parallel using single-end sample barcoding, then pooled and co-amplified after Illumina adapter ligation. Results the study describes overall, beyond this receptor: Compared with controls, multiple sclerosis patients had significantly lower normalized Chao1 diversity, a finding suggesting substantial peripheral T-cell clonal expansion. The control group was slightly older than the multiple sclerosis patient group. When samples were clustered directly using the F measure, samples prepared in the same batch co-clustered strongly, which prompted a batch-effect correction. Roughly 5 TRBV segments, including TRBV5-6, TRBV5-1 and TRBV20-1, were significantly more frequent in patients than controls.

With regard to this clonotype: The antigen it binds to is not known. Base qualities are not provided; no much larger clone lies one nucleotide away.

Library creation used PCR. The sample was run on an Illumina HiSeq 2500. To reduce PCR and sequencing biases, unique molecular identifiers were built into the TCR beta cDNA libraries. Some 500,000 cDNA molecules were obtained for every 1 to 10 million input T cells, so each molecule roughly corresponded to one T cell. The same protocol used for the earlier healthy control dataset was applied to prepare and sequence the patient libraries. Within a given batch, samples were prepared together, multiplexed and sequenced on the same HiSeq lane. On the study's bioinformatics: Raw barcoded reads were processed with MIGEC, discarding single-read molecular identifier groups before consensus assembly and CDR3 extraction. VDJtools was used for post-analysis of the clonotype tables, with diversity normalized by down-sampling every dataset to the smallest sample size. In repertoire overlap clustering, CDR3 amino acid sequences, but not nucleotide sequences, were matched to correct batch-related cross-sample contamination. TCRdb reprocessed the public reads (quality trimming at Q25 with fastp, clone calling with MiXCR) and kept in-frame beta chains. Identical CDR3 proteins give one entry, which carries the most common genes and DNA. The V and J calls, along with clone size, are taken from TCRdb and not from the paper's own processing. This sample has hundreds of thousands of distinct CDR3 sequences in its table, and around 53% of those were observed once. The ten largest clones take up over 4% of the sample.

TCR beta repertoires were profiled from peripheral blood of under 15 young patients with multiple sclerosis to demonstrate the VDJtools post-analysis software. The multiple sclerosis patients were children and adolescents between roughly 6 and 17 years of age. The cysteine opens and the phenylalanine closes a CDR3 of 16 amino acids. Just the 48-base CDR3 DNA is kept, in frame starting at base 1. V has 4 bases trimmed and J has 0 bases trimmed; junction bases matching no gene number 5. The germline V gene specifies SGHRS as CDR1 and YFSETQ as CDR2. The sequence joins TRBV5-1 to TRBJ2-3; TRBD2 lines up with 10 middle nucleotides. The source is a girl between 10 and 17 years old with multiple sclerosis. The sample taken for sequencing was blood. The sequenced DNA is TGCGCCAGCAGCCCGGGACTAGCGTTTAGCACAGATACGCAGTATTTT. Translated, this is CASSPGLAFSTDTQYF.